This T cell receptor beta chain was captured by sequencing in a study of cytomegalovirus exposure and HLA in healthy donors. Study-wide results and caveats: By HLA locus, TCR association rates varied in a later analysis, with DRB1 showing the most and HLA-C the fewest.

Use of 60 Vbeta and 13 Jbeta primers characterized the PCR. The table came from immunoSEQ multiplex PCR; TCRdb's copy has only in-frame clones and leaves some out. Here the sample spans over 65,000 clones, roughly 75% being singletons. This CDR3 is 13 amino acids long. The V gene's germline CDR1 is SGHTA and CDR2 FQGTGA. With 2 bases removed from V and 1 base from J, the gap between germline ends came to 5 bases. As to this clone: Its antigen is unknown.

Material: PBMCs. The chain employs TRBV7-3 and TRBJ1-1; D remains ambiguous. The sequence was obtained from a woman in her 30s in good health and CMV-seropositive. Written as DNA, the CDR3 is TGTGCCAGCAGCTTATCAGGGAACACTGAAGCTTTCTTT. The encoded protein is CASSLSGNTEAFF.